This T cell receptor (beta chain) was captured in a study of radiation and T cells in renal cell carcinoma. Described time point: blood 4 weeks post-SBRT, at nephrectomy. The treatment here: 15 Gy SBRT to primary tumor, nephrectomy 4 weeks later. The repertoire was sequenced with immunoSEQ multiplex PCR; TCRdb's copy has only in-frame clones and lacks some. The repertoire holds 40,000 to 50,000 clones, with roughly 80% as singletons. This CDR3 spans 14 amino acids. Germline CDR1 LGHNA, CDR2 YSLEER. The V gene lost 1 base and the J gene lost 5 bases, with 11 bases spanning the gap. The sequenced sample was blood, obtained from a patient whose treatment included radiotherapy and nephrectomy. The rearrangement uses TRBV4-3 and TRBJ1-1; no clear D gene. This TCR was recovered from a woman in her 70s with renal cell carcinoma. In DNA, the CDR3 is TGCGCCAGCAGCCAAGGTGTCTATGGTACTGAAGCTTTCTTT. This codes for CASSQGVYGTEAFF.